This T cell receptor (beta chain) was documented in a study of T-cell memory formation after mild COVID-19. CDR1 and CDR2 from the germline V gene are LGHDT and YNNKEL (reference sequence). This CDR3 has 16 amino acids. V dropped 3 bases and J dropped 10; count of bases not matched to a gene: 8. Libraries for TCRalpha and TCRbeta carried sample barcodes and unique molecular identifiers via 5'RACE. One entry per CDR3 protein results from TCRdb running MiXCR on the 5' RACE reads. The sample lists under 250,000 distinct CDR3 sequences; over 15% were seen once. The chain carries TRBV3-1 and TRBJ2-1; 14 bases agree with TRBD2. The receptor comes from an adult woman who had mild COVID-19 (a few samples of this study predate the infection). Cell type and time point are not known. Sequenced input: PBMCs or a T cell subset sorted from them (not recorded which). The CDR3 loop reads CASSHKPGLAGEEQFF. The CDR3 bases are TGTGCCAGCAGCCATAAGCCGGGACTAGCGGGAGAAGAGCAGTTCTTC.